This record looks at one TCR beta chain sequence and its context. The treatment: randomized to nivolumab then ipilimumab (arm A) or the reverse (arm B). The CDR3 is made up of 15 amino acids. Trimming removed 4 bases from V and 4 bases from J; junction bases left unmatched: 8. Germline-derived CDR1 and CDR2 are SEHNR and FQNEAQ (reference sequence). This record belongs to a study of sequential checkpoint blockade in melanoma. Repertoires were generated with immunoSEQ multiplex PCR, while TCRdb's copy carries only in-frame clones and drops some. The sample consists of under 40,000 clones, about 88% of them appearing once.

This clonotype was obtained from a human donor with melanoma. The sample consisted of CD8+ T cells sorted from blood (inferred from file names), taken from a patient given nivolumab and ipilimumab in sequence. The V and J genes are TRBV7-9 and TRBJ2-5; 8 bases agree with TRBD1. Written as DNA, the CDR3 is TGTGCCAGCAGCTCGTGGACAGGGTCTGTAGAGACCCAGTACTTC. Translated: CASSSWTGSVETQYF.